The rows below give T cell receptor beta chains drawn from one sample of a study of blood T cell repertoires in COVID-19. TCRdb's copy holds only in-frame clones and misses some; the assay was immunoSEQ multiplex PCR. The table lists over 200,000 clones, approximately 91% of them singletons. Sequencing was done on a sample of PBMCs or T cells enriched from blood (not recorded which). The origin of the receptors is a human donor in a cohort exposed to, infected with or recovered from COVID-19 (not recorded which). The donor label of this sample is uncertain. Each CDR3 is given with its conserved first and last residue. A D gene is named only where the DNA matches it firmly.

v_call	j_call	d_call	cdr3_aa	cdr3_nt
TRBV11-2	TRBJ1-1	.	CASSFTTGPGTEAFF	TGTGCCAGCAGCTTCACCACAGGGCCGGGCACTGAAGCTTTCTTT
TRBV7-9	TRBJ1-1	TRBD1	CASKARAGGSMNTEAFF	TGTGCCAGCAAGGCCCGGGCAGGGGGCTCCATGAACACTGAAGCTTTCTTT
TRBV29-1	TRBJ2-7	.	CSVILQGHPYEQYF	TGCAGCGTGATATTACAGGGCCATCCCTACGAGCAGTACTTC
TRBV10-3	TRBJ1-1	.	CAISESQGRSEAFF	TGTGCCATCAGTGAGTCCCAGGGCCGATCTGAAGCTTTCTTT
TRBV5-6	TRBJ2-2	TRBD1	CASSSWTGTSPGELFF	TGTGCCAGCAGCTCATGGACAGGGACGTCCCCGGGGGAGCTGTTTTTT
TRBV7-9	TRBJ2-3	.	CASSLGGLTDRDTQYF	TGTGCCAGCAGCTTAGGGGGACTTACCGACCGGGATACGCAGTATTTT
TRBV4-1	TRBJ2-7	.	CASSRILLNAGAGYEQYF	TGCGCCAGCAGCCGGATACTTTTAAATGCGGGGGCCGGATACGAGCAGTACTTC
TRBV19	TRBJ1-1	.	CASSASGGTEAFF	TGTGCCAGTAGCGCCTCGGGGGGCACTGAAGCTTTCTTT
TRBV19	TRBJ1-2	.	CASSIGGPNANYGYTF	TGTGCCAGTAGTATTGGAGGACCGAACGCTAACTATGGCTACACCTTC
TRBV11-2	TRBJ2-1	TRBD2	CASSFLRGGRYNEQFF	TGTGCCAGCAGCTTTCTGCGGGGGGGCCGCTACAATGAGCAGTTCTTC
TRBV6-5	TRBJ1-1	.	CASSSDILGFAEAFF	TGTGCCAGCAGTTCGGATATCTTGGGCTTCGCTGAAGCTTTCTTT
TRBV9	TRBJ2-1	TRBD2	CASSVGGTSLYNEQFF	TGTGCCAGCAGCGTGGGGGGGACTAGCCTTTACAATGAGCAGTTCTTC
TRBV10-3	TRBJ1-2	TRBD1	CAISDRGNYGYTF	TGTGCCATCAGTGACAGGGGGAACTATGGCTACACCTTC
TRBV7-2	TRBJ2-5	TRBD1	CASSLALDRVQETQYF	TGTGCCAGCAGCTTAGCCCTCGACAGGGTACAGGAGACCCAGTACTTC